Following are 12 T cell receptor beta chains from one sample sequenced in a study of blood T cells in healthy people across ages. Alongside a J-beta primer mix, a sample-barcoded 5' primer served in a second PCR lasting about 7 to 11 cycles. MiXCR was run by TCRdb on the 5' RACE reads, yielding one entry per CDR3 protein. The sample lists 650,000 to 700,000 distinct CDR3 sequences; roughly 32% were seen once. The source material was blood. The receptors stem from a woman older than 75 in good health.

Regarding this clonotype: The junction departs from germline at one end; a sequencing error may be responsible. The genes are TRBV14 and TRBJ1-2; 7 nucleotides align to TRBD1. The CDR3 covers 12 residues. The germline gives CDR1 SGHDN, CDR2 FVKESK. The CDR3 here is CASSRGGYGCTF. The DNA for the CDR3 is TGTGCCAGCAGCCGAGGGGGCTATGGCTGCACCTTC.

Regarding this clonotype: This clone may be a read error of a much larger clone one base away. The CDR3 reads CASRLAGGQDEQFF. CDR3 nucleotides: TGTGCCAGCAGGCTAGCGGGGGGGCAGGATGAGCAGTTCTTC. The chain uses TRBV7-9 and TRBJ2-1; TRBD2 agrees at 12 bases. The V gene end was trimmed by 6 bases and the J gene end by 8 bases; junction bases not matched to a gene: 5. The CDR3 consists of 14 residues. The germline V gene has CDR1 SEHNR and CDR2 FQNEAQ (reference sequence).

Only a few counts were recorded for this clonotype. This chain connects TRBV18 to TRBJ2-5; 7 bases line up with TRBD1. Losses at the gene ends were 2 bases for V and 6 bases for J; bases not matched to a gene: 3. Germline-derived CDR1 and CDR2 are KGHSH and LQKENI. The CDR3 length is 13 residues. The CDR3 loop reads CASSPDREQTQYF. Here the CDR3 DNA reads TGTGCCAGCTCACCAGACAGGGAACAGACCCAGTACTTC.

V and J are TRBV7-2 and TRBJ1-6, with a weak D call TRBD1 (5 bases). The ends were cut back, 3 bases at V and 11 bases at J, with 11 bases in the middle. The CDR3 sequence is 13 residues long. CDR1 is SGHTA, CDR2 FQGNSA, per germline. For the CDR3, the DNA is TGTGCCAGCAGCTTCTCAGGGTTTACACCCCTCCACTTT. This translates into CASSFSGFTPLHF.

The chain links TRBV9 to TRBJ1-1, with 7 bases that match TRBD1. The CDR3 runs 16 residues. J lost 7 bases, V lost 0 bases, and 12 bases had no gene match. Per the germline V gene, CDR1 is SGDLS and CDR2 is YYNGEE. CDR3 protein: CASSVEDRTMFREAFF. CDR3 sequence (DNA): TGTGCCAGCAGCGTAGAGGACAGGACAATGTTCCGTGAAGCTTTCTTT.

This clonotype was picked up many times. V gene TRBV5-1 combines with J gene TRBJ2-7, with D possibly being TRBD1 (6 bases). The V gene's germline CDR1 is SGHRS and CDR2 YFSETQ. V lost 5 bases to trimming and J lost 4 bases, with 13 bases between them. The CDR3 is 13 residues long. The CDR3 DNA reads TGCGCCAGCAGTTCTACCAGGGGATACGAGCAGTACTTC. Its protein is CASSSTRGYEQYF.

The rearrangement uses TRBV20-1 and TRBJ1-1; possibly TRBD1 for D (6 bases). The CDR3 extends over 15 amino acids. Trimming pared 0 bases from V and 0 bases from J, leaving 11 bases between. CDR1 is DFQATT and CDR2 is SNEGSKA in the germline V gene (reference sequence). CDR3 in DNA: TGCAGTGCTAGAGATCGGGGGACATTGAACACTGAAGCTTTCTTT. Translating it yields CSARDRGTLNTEAFF.

The chain couples TRBV20-1 to TRBJ2-1; D gene uncertain. V lost 1 base, J lost 8 bases, and 6 bases lay in between. The CDR3 totals 11 residues. Germline CDR1 reads DFQATT; CDR2 reads SNEGSKA (reference sequence). The CDR3 DNA reads TGCAGTGCTAGAGGCACGGATGAGCAGTTCTTC. Protein: CSARGTDEQFF.

With regard to this clonotype: One base away lies a much larger clone, so this may be a sequencing read error. The chain recombines TRBV5-4 with TRBJ2-1, with 7 bases aligning to TRBD1. The V gene end was trimmed by 1 base and the J gene end by 8 bases; junction bases not matched to a gene: 3. The CDR3 length is 13 residues. The germline V gene encodes CDR1 SGHNT and CDR2 YYREEE (reference sequence). The CDR3 is CASSLTGADEQFF. The CDR3 region has the DNA TGTGCCAGCAGCTTGACAGGGGCCGATGAGCAGTTCTTC. Full variable domain (outside the CDR3, taken from reference TRBV5-4 and TRBJ2-1): ETGVTQSPTHLIKTRGQQVTLRCSSQSGHNTVSWYQQALGQGPQFIFQYYREEENGRGNFPPRFSGLQFPNYSSELNVNALELDDSALYLCASSLTGADEQFFGPGTRLTVL.

This clonotype was found many times. The V call is TRBV7-2, the J call TRBJ1-4; 9 nucleotides agree with TRBD1. Germline V gene data show CDR1 as SGHTA and CDR2 as FQGNSA. The length of the CDR3 is 17 residues. With 5 bases clipped from V and 0 bases from J, the junction kept 7 bases outside the gene matches. CDR3 amino acids: CASSPRGTGSTNEKLFF. In nucleotides, the CDR3 is TGTGCCAGCAGCCCCCGGGGGACAGGGTCAACTAATGAAAAACTGTTTTTT.

This clonotype was detected ten times or more. This chain connects TRBV3-1 to TRBJ2-5; D is uncertain. The CDR3 covers 12 residues. The V and J ends lost 5 bases and 4 bases respectively, with 8 bases between them. The V gene's germline CDR1 is LGHDT and CDR2 YNNKEL (reference sequence). The CDR3 is CASSTGPETQYF. The CDR3, as DNA: TGTGCCAGCAGCACCGGACCAGAGACCCAGTACTTC.

This chain uses TRBV4-1 with TRBJ2-5; 11 nucleotides line up with TRBD2. The end of the DNA aligns better with TRBJ2-7, so the J call may be wrong. This CDR3 is built from 15 residues. In germline, CDR1 is MGHRA, CDR2 YSYEKL. The CDR3 protein is CASSLAGGHLSEQYF. The CDR3 DNA reads as TGCGCCAGCAGCCTAGCGGGAGGGCACCTCAGCGAGCAGTACTTC.